This T cell receptor (beta chain) is from a study of blood T cell repertoires in COVID-19. The wider study: Acute and convalescent COVID-19 samples came from the United States, Italy and Spain. T cells, B-cell-depleted T cells, or PBMCs supplied cDNA or gDNA.

Self-reported history from a screening survey and questionnaire set each donor's cohort. A COVID-19 case was met by exposed participants within 2 weeks before study entry. Assay used: immunoSEQ multiplex PCR; TCRdb lists only in-frame clones, some missing. Of around 250,000 clones listed, roughly 88% are singletons. About this clone itself: Since a much larger clone is just one base distant, this may be a read error.

This CDR3 has 13 amino acids. CDR1 is SGHTA and CDR2 is FQGNSA in the germline V gene. The V and J ends lost 3 bases and 2 bases respectively, with 7 bases between them. The chain has TRBV7-2 and TRBJ2-5; D uncertain. The clonotype comes from a middle-aged woman who had been exposed to COVID-19. Sequencing input: PBMCs or T cells enriched from blood (not recorded which). This chain's CDR3 is CASSFMEQETQYF. In nucleotides, the CDR3 is TGTGCCAGCAGCTTCATGGAGCAAGAGACCCAGTACTTC.